This T cell receptor (beta chain) was documented in a study of regulatory T cells in long-lasting Graves disease. At the level of the study: Persistent cases were those of Graves' disease that involved over 5 years of antithyroid drugs with positive TSH receptor antibodies.

The time point was: persistent/refractory GD, antithyroid drugs over 5 years with positive TRAb. RNA extracted from PBMCs served as the sequencing template. Construction of the TCR beta libraries employed iRepertoire HTBI primers in conjunction with Arm-PCR of CDR3 regions. TCRdb used MiXCR to reprocess the multiplex PCR reads, holding one entry per CDR3 protein. Of roughly 430,000 distinct CDR3 sequences in the sample, roughly a fifth were seen once. Study results and limitations: TRBV28, TRBJ1-2 and TRBJ2-5 emerged as the favored segments in persistent disease. Thyroid tissue went unexamined; only peripheral blood was analyzed.

The germline gives CDR1 MNHNS, CDR2 SASEGT. The CDR3 has 11 residues. On this clonotype itself: The antigen is undetermined. A much larger clone differs by one base, so this may be a read error.

The starting material was peripheral blood mononuclear cells (PBMCs), obtained when the disease was refractory, from a patient treated with antithyroid drugs. The V call is TRBV6-1, the J call TRBJ1-1; D not resolved. This TCR derives from a female donor with Graves disease. The DNA for the CDR3 is TGTGCCAGCAACGGAGGACGAGAAGCTCTCTTT. Translated: CASNGGREALF.